The T cell receptor (beta chain) under discussion was sequenced for a study of cytomegalovirus exposure and HLA in healthy donors. The method was immunoSEQ multiplex PCR; TCRdb's version includes in-frame clones alone and lacks a portion of them. Among 130,000 or so clones listed, more than 75% were seen once. This CDR3 has 14 residues. With 3 bases removed from V and 6 bases from J, the gap between germline ends came to 9 bases. Germline values: CDR1 LGHNA, CDR2 YSLEER. The chain couples TRBV4-3 to TRBJ1-6; no clear D gene. The TCR comes from a woman aged 25-40 years in good health and CMV-seronegative. The source material was PBMCs. The CDR3 reads CASSHLKANSPLHF. CDR3 nucleotides: TGCGCCAGCAGCCATTTAAAAGCTAATTCACCCCTCCACTTT.